This T cell receptor beta chain originates from a study of blood T cell repertoires in COVID-19. Study-level background: Sites in the United States, Italy and Spain provided acute and convalescent COVID-19 samples.

TCRdb keeps only in-frame clones here, not all; method: immunoSEQ multiplex PCR. The sample has tens of thousands of clones; roughly 87% are singletons. This CDR3 is 14 amino acids long. The sequencing input was peripheral blood. The clonotype was recovered from a man older than 75 in a cohort sampled during active COVID-19. The chain recombines TRBV21-1 with TRBJ2-5; the table's D call, TRBD2, was not checked against the DNA. TRBV21-1 is listed as a pseudogene. The CDR3 bases are TGTGCCAGCACCCGCGGGGGGCCTCAAGAGACCCAGTACTTC. As protein: CASTRGGPQETQYF.